A selection of T cell receptor beta chains follows, all from one sample in a study of blood T cells in healthy people across ages. In TCRdb, the 5' RACE reads were re-called with MiXCR into one record per CDR3 protein. The sample lists some 640,000 distinct CDR3 sequences, approximately 30% occurring once. Sequencing was done on a sample of blood. The receptors were gathered from a woman aged 80 or over in good health. Each CDR3 is given with its conserved first and last residue. D genes are given only for firm matches. Size is omitted from some rows. Given values are once, few, many or a class for expanded clones.

v_gene	abundance	d_gene	j_gene	CDR3aa	CDR3nt
TRBV6-5	-	-	TRBJ1-5	CASSPQLTLKNQPQHF	TGTGCCAGCAGCCCACAGTTAACCCTAAAAAATCAGCCCCAGCATTTT
TRBV30	many	-	TRBJ2-1	CAWSVNGAEQFF	TGTGCCTGGAGTGTAAACGGGGCTGAGCAGTTCTTC
TRBV12-3/TRBV12-4	-	TRBD1	TRBJ2-7	CASSSPGQGEDEQYF	TGTGCCAGCAGTTCTCCGGGACAGGGGGAAGACGAGCAGTACTTC
TRBV15	many	TRBD2	TRBJ2-7	CATGAGGGYEQYF	TGTGCCACCGGGGCGGGCGGGGGCTACGAGCAGTACTTC
TRBV6-1	-	TRBD2	TRBJ2-7	CASRPEGLAGGPYNEQYF	TGTGCCAGCAGACCCGAGGGACTAGCGGGGGGGCCGTACAATGAGCAGTACTTC
TRBV6-1	-	-	TRBJ1-5	CASSDYRRTQHF	TGTGCCAGCAGTGACTACAGGAGGACCCAGCATTTT
TRBV7-2	once	-	TRBJ1-1	CASSEQGTEAFF	TGTGCCAGCAGCGAACAGGGTACTGAAGCTTTCTTT
TRBV12-3/TRBV12-4	many	-	TRBJ1-6	CASSFWGSSYNSPLHF	TGTGCCAGCAGTTTTTGGGGGAGCTCCTATAATTCACCCCTCCACTTT
TRBV5-1	-	TRBD1	TRBJ1-2	CASSPGTEALAGYTF	TGCGCCAGCAGCCCCGGGACAGAAGCCCTTGCTGGCTACACCTTC
TRBV20-1	many	-	TRBJ1-2	CSARESRSYGYTF	TGCAGTGCTAGAGAATCGCGGTCTTATGGCTACACCTTC
TRBV20-1	-	-	TRBJ2-7	CSAESLSAGTYEQYF	TGCAGTGCTGAGTCCCTATCTGCGGGAACCTACGAGCAGTACTTC
TRBV29-1	few	-	TRBJ1-1	CSVTYTEAFF	TGCAGCGTAACGTACACTGAAGCTTTCTTT
TRBV20-1	few	TRBD1	TRBJ1-5	CSASPRGGQPQHF	TGCAGTGCGAGCCCCAGGGGGGGTCAGCCCCAGCATTTT
TRBV5-6	-	-	TRBJ2-1	CASSLSSSASYNEQFF	TGTGCCAGCAGCTTGTCTAGCTCCGCTTCCTACAATGAGCAGTTCTTC
TRBV14	many	-	TRBJ2-1	CASSEANEQFF	TGTGCCAGCAGCGAAGCTAATGAGCAGTTCTTC
TRBV12-3/TRBV12-4	many	TRBD1	TRBJ2-7	CASSSLGQGAYEQYF	TGTGCCAGCAGTTCACTAGGACAGGGGGCCTACGAGCAGTACTTC
TRBV6-6	-	-	TRBJ2-7	CASSSRGGYEQYF	TGTGCCAGCAGCTCCAGGGGCGGCTACGAGCAGTACTTC
TRBV6-5	-	TRBD2	TRBJ2-5	CASSHTFSGGKETQYF	TGTGCCAGCAGTCATACTTTTAGCGGGGGGAAAGAGACCCAGTACTTC
TRBV5-1	few	TRBD1	TRBJ1-4	CASSTGQGRGEKLFF	TGCGCCAGCAGCACGGGACAGGGGCGCGGGGAAAAACTGTTTTTT
TRBV2	few	-	TRBJ2-7	CASRLIGQSYEQYF	TGTGCCAGCAGGCTCATAGGACAGTCCTACGAGCAGTACTTC
TRBV7-3	-	-	TRBJ2-7	CASSLTGGSTYEQYF	TGTGCCAGCAGCTTAACGGGGGGTTCTACCTACGAGCAGTACTTC
TRBV5-1	many	TRBD2	TRBJ2-7	CASSLSPAGDSYEQYF	TGCGCCAGCAGCTTGTCCCCAGCGGGGGACTCCTACGAGCAGTACTTC
TRBV20-1	-	TRBD1	TRBJ1-5	CSARGVAGTGGPLRNQPQHF	TGCAGTGCTAGAGGGGTAGCGGGGACAGGGGGTCCGTTACGGAATCAGCCCCAGCATTTT
TRBV30	-	-	TRBJ2-1	CAWSDERSYNEQFF	TGTGCCTGGAGTGATGAACGCTCCTACAATGAGCAGTTCTTC